This TCR beta chain is from a study of response to subunit inactivated influenza vaccine. This clonotype was seen a handful of times. TCRdb fed the RT-PCR reads into MiXCR, producing one record per CDR3 protein. The data show some 540,000 distinct CDR3 sequences, approximately 24% seen once. Germline V gene sequence: CDR1 MGHRA, CDR2 YSYEKL. The germline V and J ends were trimmed by 3 bases and 5 bases, with 14 bases remaining between them. CDR3 length: 14 residues. In addition, the sample was reused for a study of T cells expressing NK-cell markers. That publication notes: UMIs were included in TCR beta cDNA generated by 5'RACE template switching. For about 6 donors, the dominant NKG2C+ clonotypes made up roughly 1.0-7.5% of their CD8+ T cells. There remained a lack of clarity about HCMV specificity of expanded NKG2C+ T cell clones.

V usage is TRBV4-1 and J usage is TRBJ2-7; D is perhaps TRBD1 (6 bases). The specimen comprised CD4+ T cells sorted from PBMCs, sampled approximately 13 days after vaccination. The source of this sequence is a man in his fifties who received an inactivated influenza vaccine. The chain's CDR3 is CASSQYTGMDEQYF. The CDR3 DNA follows: TGCGCCAGCAGCCAGTACACAGGGATGGACGAGCAGTACTTC.